The rows below give T cell receptor beta chains drawn from one sample of a study of blood T cell repertoires in COVID-19. Sequencing was performed with immunoSEQ multiplex PCR; in TCRdb, only in-frame clones are kept and a portion is missing. Among 50,000 to 60,000 clones listed, roughly 90% were seen once. The source material was peripheral blood. Receptors originate from a woman of 80 years or more with acute or convalescent COVID-19. Each CDR3 is given with its conserved first and last residue. D genes are given only for firm matches. Clone size is not always given. Where it is, it says once, few, many or a class for expanded clones.

size,J,V,D,DNA,CDR3
once,TRBJ1-1,TRBV7-9,-,TGTGCCAGCAGCCCGCTGACAGGCTCGAACACTGAAGCTTTCTTT,CASSPLTGSNTEAFF
-,TRBJ2-1,TRBV6-2/TRBV6-3,-,TGTGCCAGCAGTTCCACTCGACTCAGAGGCGATGAGCAGTTCTTC,CASSSTRLRGDEQFF
-,TRBJ2-1,TRBV9,-,TGTGCCAGCAGCGTCGACTGGGCGGGTTACAATGAGCAGTTCTTC,CASSVDWAGYNEQFF
once,TRBJ2-1,TRBV9,-,TGTGCCAGCAGCGTAGATGTGGGAGGCAATGGTGAGCAGTTCTTC,CASSVDVGGNGEQFF
-,TRBJ1-5,TRBV4-3,-,TGCGCCAGCAGCCAAGAAGGCTTTTCGGGACAGCCCCAGCATTTT,CASSQEGFSGQPQHF
-,TRBJ2-7,TRBV7-2,-,TGTGCCAGCAGCTTAGACAGGGACGAGCAGTACTTC,CASSLDRDEQYF
-,TRBJ2-7,TRBV2,TRBD2,TGTGCCAGCAGCTTACGACTAGCGGGCGAGAGGTCCTACGAGCAGTACTTC,CASSLRLAGERSYEQYF
-,TRBJ2-2,TRBV19,-,TGTGCCAGTAGAGACACGTCGAACACCGGGGAGCTGTTTTTT,CASRDTSNTGELFF
-,TRBJ1-6,TRBV19,TRBD1,TGTGCCAGTAGTAATACCGGGACAGGGGAGTCACCCCTCCACTTT,CASSNTGTGESPLHF
-,TRBJ2-1,TRBV5-5,TRBD2,TGTGCCAGCAGCTTGGATGGGACTAGCGGGAGAGCGGTCCAGTTCTTC,CASSLDGTSGRAVQFF
-,TRBJ2-4,TRBV3-1/TRBV3-2,-,TGTGCCAGTCAGGACAGTCTAGCCAAAAACATTCAGTACTTC,CASQDSLAKNIQYF
-,TRBJ2-1,TRBV18,-,TGTGCCAGCTCACCACCGGGCAGCCTGGACAATGAGCAGTTCTTC,CASSPPGSLDNEQFF
-,TRBJ2-7,TRBV24-1,TRBD1,TGTGCCACCAGTGAGTCGGACAGGGAGCAGTACTTC,CATSESDREQYF
once,TRBJ2-3,TRBV29-1,TRBD2,TGCAGCGTTCAACTTGAGACTAGCGGGGTAACAGATACGCAGTATTTT,CSVQLETSGVTDTQYF